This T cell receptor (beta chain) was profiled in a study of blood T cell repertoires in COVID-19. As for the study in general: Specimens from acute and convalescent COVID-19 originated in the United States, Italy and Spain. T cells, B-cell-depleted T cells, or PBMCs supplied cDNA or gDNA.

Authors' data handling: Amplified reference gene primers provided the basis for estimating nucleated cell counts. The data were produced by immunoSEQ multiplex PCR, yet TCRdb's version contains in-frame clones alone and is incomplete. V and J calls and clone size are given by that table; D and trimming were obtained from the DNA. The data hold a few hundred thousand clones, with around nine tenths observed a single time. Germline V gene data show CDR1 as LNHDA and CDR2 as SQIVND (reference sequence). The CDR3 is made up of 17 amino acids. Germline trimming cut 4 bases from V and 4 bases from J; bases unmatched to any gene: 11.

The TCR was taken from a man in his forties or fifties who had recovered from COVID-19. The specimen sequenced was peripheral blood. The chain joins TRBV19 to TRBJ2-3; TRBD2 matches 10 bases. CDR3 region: CASSNPGLAGASDTQYF. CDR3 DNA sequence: TGTGCCAGTAGTAACCCTGGGCTAGCGGGGGCCTCAGATACGCAGTATTTT.